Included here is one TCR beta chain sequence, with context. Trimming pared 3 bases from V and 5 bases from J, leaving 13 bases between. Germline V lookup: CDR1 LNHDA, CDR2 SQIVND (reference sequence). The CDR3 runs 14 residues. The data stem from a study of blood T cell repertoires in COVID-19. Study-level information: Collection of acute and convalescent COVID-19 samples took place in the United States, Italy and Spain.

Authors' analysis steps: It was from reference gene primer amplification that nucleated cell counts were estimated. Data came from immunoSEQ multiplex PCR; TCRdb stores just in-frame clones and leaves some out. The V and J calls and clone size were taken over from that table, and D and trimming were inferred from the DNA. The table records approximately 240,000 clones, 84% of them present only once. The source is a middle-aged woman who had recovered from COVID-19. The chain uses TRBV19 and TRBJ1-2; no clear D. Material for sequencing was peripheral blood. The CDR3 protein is CASSIDTSSYGYTF. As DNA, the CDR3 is TGTGCCAGTAGTATTGACACTAGCTCGTATGGCTACACCTTC.